This record covers a single T cell receptor (beta chain). Its specificity is not known. The authors extracted at least 6 micrograms of total RNA per sample. Germline CDR1 reads MGHDK; CDR2 reads SYGVNS. This CDR3 has 14 amino acids. Alongside a J-beta primer mix, a sample-barcoded 5' primer served in a second PCR lasting about 7 to 11 cycles. TCRdb redid the calling of the 5' RACE reads with MiXCR, one entry per CDR3 protein. The sample yields 850,000 to 1,300,000 distinct CDR3 sequences, over 35% seen once. This sample stems from a study of blood T cells in healthy people across ages. Study results and limitations: With unsorted PBMCs, a conclusive comparison of naive versus antigen-experienced cells was not possible.

The rearrangement uses TRBV25-1 and TRBJ2-5, with 8 positions matching TRBD1. The last part of the DNA fits TRBJ2-7 better; the J call may be wrong. The sequence was obtained from a woman aged 55-70 years in good health. What was sequenced was blood. CDR3 bases: TGTGCCAGCAGTGACCCCGGACAGGGTGGCGAGCAGTACTTC. This encodes CASSDPGQGGEQYF.